This T cell receptor (beta chain) was recorded in a study of response to subunit inactivated influenza vaccine. The study's findings and limits: Each seasonal influenza vaccination recruits few new T cells, the authors suggested.

TCRdb fed the RT-PCR reads into MiXCR, producing one record per CDR3 protein. The table shows about 160,000 distinct CDR3 sequences, with roughly 11% occurring only once. CDR1 is MNHEY, CDR2 SVGAGI, per germline. Trimming took 0 bases from V and 5 from J, leaving 10 bases between them. The CDR3 is made up of 14 amino acids. As to this clonotype: Its target is not known.

The chain has TRBV6-5 and TRBJ1-2, with D hard to call. The sequenced sample was non-naive T cells sorted from PBMCs, obtained around seven weeks after vaccination. The clonotype was recovered from a man aged 50 or older who received an inactivated influenza vaccine. The CDR3 loop is CASSYSPTPYGYTF. The CDR3 DNA reads as TGTGCCAGCAGTTACTCGCCGACACCTTATGGCTACACCTTC.